The 25 T cell receptor beta chains listed next were all sequenced from one sample in a study of cytomegalovirus exposure and HLA in healthy donors. PCR employed 60 Vbeta and 13 Jbeta primers. Generated by immunoSEQ multiplex PCR, the TCRdb table keeps only in-frame clones and is missing some. Seen here are about 140,000 clones, approximately 70% observed once, and the top ten hold 1.6%. The sample consisted of PBMCs. The receptor set was obtained from a woman aged 25 to 39 in good health and CMV-seronegative.

This chain joins TRBV18 and TRBJ2-7; D not certain. Trimming removed 3 bases at V and 2 bases at J, with 11 bases between. The V gene's germline CDR1 is KGHSH and CDR2 LQKENI. This CDR3 has 14 amino acids. The CDR3: CASSPSQVTYEQYV. The CDR3 DNA reads TGTGCCAGCTCACCCTCCCAGGTAACCTACGAGCAGTACGTC.

V and J are TRBV19 and TRBJ2-2; tentatively, D is TRBD1 (5 bases). Germline CDR1 is LNHDA and CDR2 is SQIVND (reference sequence). The V and J ends lost 1 base and 2 bases respectively, with 8 bases between them. CDR3 size: 15 residues. The CDR3 DNA follows: TGTGCCAGTAGTATAGTAGGACACAACACCGGGGAGCTGTTTTTT. This encodes CASSIVGHNTGELFF. The complete variable domain, with remaining parts taken from reference TRBV19 and TRBJ2-2, reads DGGITQSPKYLFRKEGQNVTLSCEQNLNHDAMYWYRQDPGQGLRLIYYSQIVNDFQKGDIAEGYSVSREKKESFPLTVTSAQKNPTAFYLCASSIVGHNTGELFFGEGSRLTVL.

This clone was seen a handful of times. V is TRBV19 and J is TRBJ1-1; weak D call: TRBD1 (6 bases). The CDR3 is 11 amino acids. The germline V gene encodes CDR1 LNHDA and CDR2 SQIVND (reference sequence). The ends were cut back, 7 bases at V and 6 bases at J, with 9 bases in the middle. The CDR3 spells CASKGDPEAFF. DNA for the CDR3: TGTGCCAGTAAGGGGGACCCTGAAGCTTTCTTT.

The genes are TRBV11-2 and TRBJ1-3; 8 positions agree with TRBD1. V lost 1 base and J lost 4; bases outside the gene matches: 3. From germline, CDR1 is SGHAT and CDR2 FQNNGV. This CDR3 comprises 15 residues. In DNA form, the CDR3 reads TGTGCCAGCAGCTTAGGCCAGGGGGCAGGAAACACCATATATTTT. Protein sequence: CASSLGQGAGNTIYF.

This chain uses TRBV28 with TRBJ2-3, with 8 nucleotides matching TRBD2. V shed 2 bases, J shed 5 bases, and the junction held 6 bases outside the gene matches. Germline loops: CDR1 MDHEN, CDR2 SYDVKM. The CDR3 totals 15 residues. CDR3 bases: TGTGCCAGCAGTTTACTCGGGGGGGCAGAAGATACGCAGTATTTT. Protein: CASSLLGGAEDTQYF. The variable domain in full, with the rest retrieved from reference TRBV28 and TRBJ2-3, is DVKVTQSSRYLVKRTGEKVFLECVQDMDHENMFWYRQDPGLGLRLIYFSYDVKMKEKGDIPEGYSVSREKKERFSLILESASTNQTSMYLCASSLLGGAEDTQYFGPGTRLTVL.

The V call is TRBV7-2, the J call TRBJ2-1; the match to TRBD2 covers 11 bases. With V trimmed by 1 base and J by 8 bases, 7 bases remained unmatched. The CDR3 extends over 16 amino acids. Per the germline V gene, CDR1 is SGHTA and CDR2 is FQGNSA. CDR3: CASSLVSGGANYEQFF. CDR3 coding DNA: TGTGCCAGCAGCTTAGTTAGCGGGGGGGCGAACTATGAGCAGTTCTTC.

The gene calls are TRBV4-1 and TRBJ2-5; D may be TRBD1 (8 bases). The CDR3 loop spans 15 amino acids. V was cut by 3 bases and J by 5 bases, with 16 bases left in between. CDR1 and CDR2 from the germline V gene are MGHRA and YSYEKL. CDR3 amino acids: CASSHLDREGETQYF. CDR3 DNA sequence: TGCGCCAGCAGCCACCTGGACAGGGAGGGGGAGACCCAGTACTTC.

The rearrangement joins TRBV28 to TRBJ2-1; 10 bases line up with TRBD2. The CDR3 loop spans 15 amino acids. Germline V CDR1 and CDR2: MDHEN, SYDVKM. V lost 6 bases, J lost 2 bases, and 4 bases stayed unmatched. The CDR3: CASRNGLAAYNEQFF. For the CDR3, the DNA is TGTGCCAGCAGAAACGGACTAGCGGCCTACAATGAGCAGTTCTTC.

The chain links TRBV5-6 to TRBJ2-3, with 9 bases lining up with TRBD2. The V segment lost 4 bases and the J segment 0 bases; nucleotides outside the gene matches: 3. The CDR3 has 15 residues. Germline loops: CDR1 SGHDT, CDR2 YYEEEE. The CDR3 protein is CASSPLAGSTDTQYF. The CDR3 DNA reads TGTGCCAGCAGCCCCCTAGCGGGGAGCACAGATACGCAGTATTTT.

The chain uses TRBV4-2 and TRBJ2-5; 13 nucleotides align to TRBD2. The V segment lost 0 bases and the J segment 5 bases; nucleotides outside the gene matches: 3. CDR1 is LGHNA and CDR2 is YNFKEQ in the germline V gene. This CDR3 is 16 amino acids long. CDR3 nucleotide sequence: TGTGCCAGCAGCCAAGATACTAGCGGGGGGGCCGAGACCCAGTACTTC. It yields the protein CASSQDTSGGAETQYF.

The chain recombines TRBV5-1 with TRBJ2-7, with D possibly being TRBD1 (5 bases). This CDR3 contains 18 residues. Trimming left V 1 base short and J 0 bases short, with 20 bases between. CDR1 is SGHRS and CDR2 is YFSETQ in the germline V gene. CDR3 sequence reads: CASSLRPPLTGSSYEQYF. For the CDR3, the DNA is TGCGCCAGCAGCTTGAGGCCCCCTCTAACAGGATCCTCCTACGAGCAGTACTTC.

There are a few counts of this clone. CDR3 nucleotides: TGTGCCAGCAGTTTACAAACAGGGGGCGCGGGGGAGCAGTACTTC. It codes for CASSLQTGGAGEQYF. The genes are TRBV6-5 and TRBJ2-7, with TRBD1 identical over 9 bases. This CDR3 has 15 residues. J gave up 7 bases and V 4 bases, and 11 bases lay outside the gene matches. Germline V gives CDR1 MNHEY, CDR2 SVGAGI.

There are a few counts of this clone. The CDR3 DNA sequence: TGTGCCAGCAGCTTCACAGGGGGCGTTGGCTACACCTTC. This sequence encodes CASSFTGGVGYTF. The gene calls are TRBV11-2 and TRBJ1-2; 9 bases agree with TRBD1. Germline CDR1 SGHAT, CDR2 FQNNGV. V was pared by 3 bases and J by 7 bases, with 3 bases of the junction left unmatched. The CDR3 extends over 13 amino acids.

The rearrangement joins TRBV7-9 to TRBJ1-1, with 9 bases identical to TRBD1. CDR1 is SEHNR, CDR2 FQNEAQ, per germline (reference sequence). The V gene end was trimmed by 5 bases and the J gene end by 2 bases; junction bases not matched to a gene: 9. CDR3 size: 16 residues. The CDR3 loop reads CASSPPGTGKNTEAFF. The CDR3 DNA sequence: TGTGCCAGCAGCCCCCCTGGGACAGGGAAAAACACTGAAGCTTTCTTT.

On this clone: Other DNA sequences of this sample code for an identical CDR3. J is TRBJ1-2 and V is TRBV28; weak D call: TRBD1 (5 bases). The CDR3 sequence is 12 residues long. CDR1 is MDHEN and CDR2 is SYDVKM in the germline V gene. V was pared by 3 bases and J by 6 bases, with 8 bases between. The CDR3 nucleotides are TGTGCCAGCAGTTTCCAAGGGGATGGCTACACCTTC. Protein: CASSFQGDGYTF.

V usage is TRBV18 and J usage is TRBJ2-2; a weak D match, TRBD2 (5 bases). Trimming removed 2 bases from V and 2 bases from J, with 6 bases in between. The CDR3 extends over 14 amino acids. The germline V gene has CDR1 KGHSH and CDR2 LQKENI. The CDR3 nucleotides are TGTGCCAGCTCACCAGCGGGTAACACCGGGGAGCTGTTTTTT. This translates into CASSPAGNTGELFF.

The chain links TRBV6-1 to TRBJ2-1, with 11 positions matching TRBD2. The CDR3 covers 15 residues. Per germline, CDR1 MNHNS and CDR2 SASEGT. Trimming cost V 4 bases and J 8 bases; bases outside gene matches: 7. CDR3 DNA sequence: TGTGCCAGCAGTGTCCTAGCGGGGGGCTCCCATGAGCAGTTCTTC. As protein: CASSVLAGGSHEQFF.

The chain couples TRBV19 to TRBJ1-5; no reliable D call. The CDR3 is 15 amino acids. Germline-derived CDR1 and CDR2 are LNHDA and SQIVND (reference sequence). The V end lost 10 bases, the J end lost 2 bases, and 18 bases lay between the germline ends. CDR3 protein: CATAAGGSGNQPQHF. The CDR3 DNA is TGTGCCACCGCGGCGGGTGGGAGCGGCAATCAGCCCCAGCATTTT.

The chain combines TRBV10-3 with TRBJ2-2; 7 bases align to TRBD1. This CDR3 comprises 15 residues. Germline V gene data show CDR1 as ENHRY and CDR2 as SYGVKD. J lost 2 bases, V lost 4 bases, and 4 bases had no gene match. CDR3 amino acids: CAISGNRGNTGELFF. In nucleotides, the CDR3 is TGTGCCATCAGTGGGAACAGGGGTAACACCGGGGAGCTGTTTTTT.

This sequence joins TRBV10-1 and TRBJ2-7; D possibly corresponds to TRBD1 (6 bases). Per germline, CDR1 WNHNN and CDR2 SYGVQD (reference sequence). Trimming cost V 5 bases and J 12 bases, with 14 bases left between them. The CDR3 has 11 amino acids. The CDR3 protein is CASSRGTSMYV. The DNA of the CDR3 is TGCGCCAGCAGTAGGGGGACGTCCATGTACGTC.

The chain employs TRBV14 and TRBJ1-1; D unresolved. The CDR3 consists of 16 residues. Trimming stripped 0 bases from V and 3 bases from J, with 14 bases between. The germline V gene has CDR1 SGHDN and CDR2 FVKESK. CDR3 nucleotides: TGTGCCAGCAGCCAAGATCTGGGAGGAGTGGACACTGAAGCTTTCTTT. Translating gives CASSQDLGGVDTEAFF.

The table lists this clone with a count of one. The chain joins TRBV19 to TRBJ1-5; TRBD1 matches at 9 bases. Germline assignment: CDR1 LNHDA and CDR2 SQIVND (reference sequence). This CDR3 has 16 amino acids. J was trimmed by 4 bases and V by 7 bases; bases with no gene match: 11. The CDR3 loop is CASNYAGTGRNQPQHF. The CDR3 coding sequence is TGTGCCAGTAACTACGCGGGGACAGGGAGGAATCAGCCCCAGCATTTT.

The V and J genes are TRBV11-2 and TRBJ2-5, with TRBD2 matching 7 bases. CDR1 SGHAT and CDR2 FQNNGV come from the germline V gene. V was clipped by 5 bases and J by 5 bases; unmatched bases: 5. The CDR3 has 13 amino acids. CDR3 DNA sequence: TGTGCCAGCAGCCCGACTAGCCGGGAGACCCAGTACTTC. Translated, it gives CASSPTSRETQYF.

The V call is TRBV4-2, the J call TRBJ2-1, with D perhaps matching TRBD2 (5 bases). CDR1 LGHNA and CDR2 YNFKEQ come from the germline V gene. V lost 0 bases and J 9 bases, leaving 15 bases between the germline ends. CDR3 size: 15 residues. CDR3 sequence reads: CASSQDGSHGVEQFF. CDR3 nucleotides: TGTGCCAGCAGCCAAGATGGGAGCCATGGGGTTGAGCAGTTCTTC.

The V call is TRBV6-1, the J call TRBJ2-5; the match to TRBD1 covers 7 bases. This CDR3 has 15 residues. The germline CDR1 and CDR2 sequences are MNHNS and SASEGT. The V and J ends lost 7 bases and 1 base, in that order; junction bases with no gene match: 9. CDR3 sequence (DNA): TGTGCCAGCACTCAGGCGACAGGGAGCCAAGAGACCCAGTACTTC. It yields the protein CASTQATGSQETQYF.